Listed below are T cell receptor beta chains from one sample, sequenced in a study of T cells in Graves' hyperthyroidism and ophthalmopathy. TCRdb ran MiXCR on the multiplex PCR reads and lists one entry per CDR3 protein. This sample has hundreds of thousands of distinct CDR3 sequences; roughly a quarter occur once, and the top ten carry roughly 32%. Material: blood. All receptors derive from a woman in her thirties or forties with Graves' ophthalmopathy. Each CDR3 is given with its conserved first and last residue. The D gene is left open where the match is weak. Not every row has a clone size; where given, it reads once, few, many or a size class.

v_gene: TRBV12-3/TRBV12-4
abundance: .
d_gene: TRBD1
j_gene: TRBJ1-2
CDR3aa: CASSLNRGTHGYTF
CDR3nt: TGTGCCAGCAGTTTGAACAGGGGAACTCATGGCTACACCTTC

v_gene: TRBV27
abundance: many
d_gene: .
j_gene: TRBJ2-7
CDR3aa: CASSFLGNHEQYF
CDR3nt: TGTGCCAGCAGTTTTTTGGGGAACCACGAGCAGTACTTC

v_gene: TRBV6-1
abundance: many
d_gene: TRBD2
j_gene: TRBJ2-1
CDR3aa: CASSDQAGVDGDEQFF
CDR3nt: TGTGCCAGCAGTGACCAAGCGGGAGTGGATGGGGATGAGCAGTTCTTC

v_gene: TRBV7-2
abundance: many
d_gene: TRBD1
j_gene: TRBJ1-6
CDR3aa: CASSLGGQGRSPLHF
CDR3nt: TGTGCCAGCAGCTTAGGGGGACAGGGGAGATCACCCCTCCACTTT

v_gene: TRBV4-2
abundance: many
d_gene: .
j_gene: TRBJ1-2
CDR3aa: CASSPGDNYGYTF
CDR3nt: TGTGCCAGCAGCCCCGGGGATAACTATGGCTACACCTTC

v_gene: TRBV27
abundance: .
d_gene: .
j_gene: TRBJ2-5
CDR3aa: CASARETQYF
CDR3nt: TGTGCCAGCGCTCGGGAGACCCAGTACTTC

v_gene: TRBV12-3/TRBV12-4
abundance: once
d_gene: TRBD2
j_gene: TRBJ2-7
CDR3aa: CASRTSGGYEQYF
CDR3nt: TGTGCCAGCAGAACTAGCGGGGGCTACGAGCAGTACTTC

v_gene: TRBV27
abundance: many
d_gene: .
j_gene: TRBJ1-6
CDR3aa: CASSPYGTAYSPLHF
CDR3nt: TGTGCCAGCAGTCCCTACGGGACGGCCTATTCACCCCTCCACTTT

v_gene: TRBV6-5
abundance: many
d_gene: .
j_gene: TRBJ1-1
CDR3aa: CASSSYEGNTEAFF
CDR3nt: TGTGCCAGCAGTTCGTACGAAGGGAACACTGAAGCTTTCTTT

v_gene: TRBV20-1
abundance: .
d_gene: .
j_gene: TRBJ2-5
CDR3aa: CSGAARGETQYF
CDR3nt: TGCAGTGGAGCTGCCAGAGGGGAGACCCAGTACTTC

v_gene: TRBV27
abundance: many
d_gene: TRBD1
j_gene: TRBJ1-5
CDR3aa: CASSWTGDQPQHF
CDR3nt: TGTGCCAGCAGTTGGACAGGGGATCAGCCCCAGCATTTT

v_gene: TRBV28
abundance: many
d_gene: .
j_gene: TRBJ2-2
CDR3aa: CASSPGFGERTGELFF
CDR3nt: TGTGCCAGCAGTCCGGGCTTCGGGGAGCGCACCGGGGAGCTGTTTTTT

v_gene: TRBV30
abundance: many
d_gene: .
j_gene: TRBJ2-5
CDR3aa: CAWSVRTRGETQYF
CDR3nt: TGTGCCTGGAGTGTACGGACCAGGGGAGAGACCCAGTACTTC

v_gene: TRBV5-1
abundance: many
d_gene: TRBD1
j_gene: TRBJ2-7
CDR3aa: CASSLEGQSYEQYF
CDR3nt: TGCGCCAGCAGCTTGGAGGGACAGAGCTACGAGCAGTACTTC

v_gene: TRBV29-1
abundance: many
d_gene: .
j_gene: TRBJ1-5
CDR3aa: CSVGTANQPQHF
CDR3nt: TGCAGCGTTGGGACAGCAAATCAGCCCCAGCATTTT

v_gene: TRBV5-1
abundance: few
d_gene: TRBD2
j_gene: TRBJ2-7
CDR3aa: CASSLTSGSLEQYF
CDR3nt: TGCGCCAGCAGCTTGACTAGCGGGAGTCTAGAGCAGTACTTC

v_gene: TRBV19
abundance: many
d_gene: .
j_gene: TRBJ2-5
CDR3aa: CATRDTQETQYF
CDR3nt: TGTGCCACACGGGACACGCAAGAGACCCAGTACTTC

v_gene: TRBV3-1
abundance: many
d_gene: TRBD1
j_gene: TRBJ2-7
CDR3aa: CASSQSAGGYEQYF
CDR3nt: TGTGCCAGCAGCCAATCGGCAGGGGGCTACGAGCAGTACTTC

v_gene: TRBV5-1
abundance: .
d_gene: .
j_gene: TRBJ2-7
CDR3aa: CASSLGQGGSYEQYF
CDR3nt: TGCGCCAGCAGCTTGGGGCAGGGGGGCTCCTACGAGCAGTACTTC

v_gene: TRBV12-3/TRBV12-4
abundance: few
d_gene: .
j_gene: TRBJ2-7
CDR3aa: CASSLQGSLEQYF
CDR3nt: TGTGCCAGCAGTTTACAGGGATCCCTCGAGCAGTACTTC

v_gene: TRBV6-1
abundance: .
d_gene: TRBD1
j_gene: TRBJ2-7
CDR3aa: CASRTDRVGYEQYF
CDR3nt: TGTGCCAGCAGAACCGACAGGGTGGGTTACGAGCAGTACTTC